This TCR beta chain is from a study of radiation and T cells in renal cell carcinoma. Time point reported: blood 2 weeks post-SBRT. Documented treatment: 15 Gy SBRT to primary tumor, nephrectomy 4 weeks later. Some clones are missing from TCRdb's copy, which holds only in-frame ones; the method was immunoSEQ multiplex PCR. The sample holds roughly 140,000 clones, about 87% seen once. This clone showed up just once. This CDR3 spans 14 amino acids. Germline-derived CDR1 and CDR2 are MNHNY and SVGAGI (reference sequence). V was shortened by 7 bases and J by 3 bases, with 15 bases between the two germline ends.

The genes are TRBV6-6 and TRBJ1-1; a possible D gene is TRBD1 (6 bases). Sequencing used blood, obtained from a patient whose treatment included radiotherapy and nephrectomy. The origin of this receptor is a woman in her forties or fifties with renal cell carcinoma. The CDR3 DNA sequence: TGTGCCAGCACTATAGGGGGGCTGTACACTGAAGCTTTCTTT. This encodes CASTIGGLYTEAFF.